This passage covers 13 T cell receptor beta chains from one sample sequenced in a study of post-analysis software for immune sequencing data. No antigens are known for them. Unique molecular identifiers tagged the TCR beta cDNA libraries. TCRdb re-analysed the PCR reads in MiXCR, keeping a single row per CDR3 protein. The sample consists of roughly 800,000 distinct CDR3 sequences, 35% to 55% of them appearing once. Study results and limitations: A few TRBV segments occurring more often in patients than controls included TRBV5-6, TRBV5-1 and TRBV20-1.

Sequenced sample: blood. These receptors originate from a girl aged 5-17 years with multiple sclerosis.

This sequence joins TRBV12-3 or TRBV12-4 and TRBJ2-6, with D maybe TRBD1 (7 bases). The length of the CDR3 is 18 residues. V lost 5 bases and J 3 bases, leaving 20 bases between the germline ends. The CDR3 DNA reads TGTGCCAGCAGTCCTCGGGGGACAGCCTTCAGTGGGGCCAACGTCCTGACTTTC. Translation gives CASSPRGTAFSGANVLTF.

The rearrangement uses TRBV7-3 and TRBJ2-6; TRBD1 is a possible D gene (6 bases). V shed 1 base and J shed 0 bases, with 16 bases lying between them. The CDR3 is 19 amino acids. From germline, CDR1 is SGHTA and CDR2 FQGTGA. This CDR3 reads CASSLKNRADNSGANVLTF. In DNA form, the CDR3 reads TGTGCCAGCAGCTTAAAGAACAGGGCCGACAACTCTGGGGCCAACGTCCTGACTTTC.

The V and J genes are TRBV30 and TRBJ2-5; 8 nucleotides align to TRBD2. The ends lost 4 bases at V and 5 bases at J; junction bases unmatched: 3. This CDR3 region has 12 residues. The germline V gene encodes CDR1 GTSNPN and CDR2 SVGIG (reference sequence). CDR3 in amino acids: CAWNSGDETQYF. The CDR3 DNA reads TGTGCCTGGAATAGCGGGGATGAGACCCAGTACTTC.

The genes are TRBV29-1 and TRBJ2-1; 11 nucleotides line up with TRBD2. CDR3 length: 17 residues. V lost 0 bases to trimming and J lost 8 bases; unmatched junction nucleotides: 12. Germline V lookup: CDR1 SQVTM, CDR2 ANQGSEA. CDR3 bases: TGCAGCGTTGAAGATAGTAGCGGGAGGGGGGGTGGCGATGAGCAGTTCTTC. Amino acid sequence: CSVEDSSGRGGGDEQFF.

The chain carries TRBV7-9 and TRBJ2-1; 8 bases match TRBD1. The CDR3 runs to 15 residues. Germline trimming cut 3 bases from V and 7 bases from J; bases unmatched to any gene: 8. From germline, CDR1 is SEHNR and CDR2 FQNEAQ (reference sequence). In nucleotides, the CDR3 is TGTGCCAGCAGCTTCGGACAGGGTGGTCAAAATGAGCAGTTCTTC. It specifies CASSFGQGGQNEQFF.

Remarks on this clonotype: Sequence at one end of the junction differs from germline and may be a read error. The chain carries TRBV6-5 and TRBJ2-7; D remains unclear. The CDR3 runs 15 residues. The germline gives CDR1 MNHEY, CDR2 SVGAGI. For the CDR3, the DNA is TGTGCCAGCAGTTACTCGGACGGAACCTCCCACGAGCAGTACTTC. Residues: CASSYSDGTSHEQYF.

This rearrangement joins TRBV9 to TRBJ2-1; no clear D. Trimming shortened V by 0 bases and J by 8 bases, and 15 bases separated the two germline ends. The CDR3 is made up of 15 amino acids. From germline, CDR1 is SGDLS and CDR2 YYNGEE. In DNA, the CDR3 is TGTGCCAGCAGCGTAGGAGAGACAACCTTGGATGAGCAGTTCTTC. Amino acid sequence: CASSVGETTLDEQFF.

The chain joins TRBV6-1 to TRBJ1-4; tentatively, D is TRBD1 (5 bases). V gave up 4 bases and J gave up 0 bases, with 12 bases separating them. Germline CDR1 MNHNS, CDR2 SASEGT. CDR3 length: 16 amino acids. This CDR3 is CASSVTQAATNEKLFF. The CDR3 nucleotides read TGTGCCAGCAGTGTTACACAGGCAGCAACTAATGAAAAACTGTTTTTT.

The sample holds a few counts of this clonotype. CDR3 nucleotide sequence: TGCGCCAGCAGCCAGGGTTTTAGCGGGAGGTTCATGTATACGCAGTATTTT. Translating it yields CASSQGFSGRFMYTQYF. The genes are TRBV4-3 and TRBJ2-3; 10 bases match TRBD2. The ends lost 3 bases at V and 7 bases at J; junction bases unmatched: 13. CDR3 length: 17 residues. Germline V gene lookup returns CDR1 LGHNA and CDR2 YSLEER.

There are a few counts of this clonotype. V usage is TRBV20-1 and J usage is TRBJ2-3, with 16 bases that match TRBD2. Germline V gives CDR1 DFQATT, CDR2 SNEGSKA (reference sequence). The CDR3 totals 19 residues. V shed 5 bases and J 0 bases; nucleotides not matched to a gene: 11. The CDR3 nucleotides read TGCAGTGCTGACCCGGGACTAGCGGGAGGGATAACTAGCACAGATACGCAGTATTTT. Translation gives CSADPGLAGGITSTDTQYF.

This clonotype was seen more than once but under ten times. The chain links TRBV29-1 to TRBJ2-1; a weak D match, TRBD2 (7 bases). The germline gives CDR1 SQVTM, CDR2 ANQGSEA. This CDR3 is 15 amino acids long. V dropped 7 bases and J dropped 2 bases, with 18 bases sitting between them. The CDR3 coding sequence is TGCAGCGCCGCCGAAGGGGGGAGGGCCTACAATGAGCAGTTCTTC. This gives the protein CSAAEGGRAYNEQFF.

This clonotype was recorded a few times. The chain uses TRBV29-1 and TRBJ2-1; TRBD2 matches at 10 bases. The CDR3 contains 13 residues. J gave up 3 bases and V 6 bases, and 2 bases lay outside the gene matches. The germline CDR1 and CDR2 sequences are SQVTM and ANQGSEA. CDR3 DNA: TGCAGCGTCCGGACTAGCGGCTACAATGAGCAGTTCTTC. It encodes CSVRTSGYNEQFF.

The genes are TRBV6-5 and TRBJ2-1, with TRBD2 matching 11 bases. Per the germline V gene, CDR1 is MNHEY and CDR2 is SVGAGI. The CDR3 is 15 residues long. J was trimmed by 3 bases and V by 6 bases; bases with no gene match: 4. CDR3 nucleotides: TGTGCCAGCAGGGATACTAGCGGGAGCTACAATGAGCAGTTCTTC. Translated, it gives CASRDTSGSYNEQFF.